The next 14 T cell receptor beta chains were all read from a single sample in a study of response to subunit inactivated influenza vaccine. From the RT-PCR reads, TCRdb called clonotypes with MiXCR, one entry per CDR3 protein. The repertoire holds hundreds of thousands of distinct CDR3 sequences, with about 15% as singletons. The source was PBMCs from blood, collected roughly 12 days after vaccination. These receptors were collected from a man between 50 and 59 years old who received an inactivated influenza vaccine.

There are a few counts of this clonotype. This chain links TRBV5-1 with TRBJ2-3; the match to TRBD2 covers 8 bases. The CDR3 covers 15 residues. Germline-derived CDR1 and CDR2 are SGHRS and YFSETQ. Trimming cost V 5 bases and J 2 bases; bases outside gene matches: 7. The CDR3 is CASRLLAVDTDTQYF. The CDR3, as DNA: TGCGCCAGCAGACTACTAGCGGTAGACACAGATACGCAGTATTTT.

This clonotype appeared a few times. The rearrangement uses TRBV4-2 and TRBJ1-2; the D is unclear. Trimming removed 0 bases at V and 8 bases at J, with 22 bases between. This CDR3 has 17 residues. Germline V gene data show CDR1 as LGHNA and CDR2 as YNFKEQ. The CDR3 protein is CASSQESGGPTPGGYTF. Written as DNA, the CDR3 is TGTGCCAGCAGCCAAGAGTCAGGCGGACCAACTCCGGGCGGCTACACCTTC.

This clonotype was found a few times. The rearrangement uses TRBV5-1 and TRBJ2-3; unclear D gene. Between the trimmed V and J ends, which lost 3 bases and 0 bases, there was a span of 11 bases. The CDR3 is made up of 15 amino acids. Germline V gene data show CDR1 as SGHRS and CDR2 as YFSETQ. CDR3 sequence reads: CASSWRTTSTDTQYF. CDR3 sequence (DNA): TGCGCCAGCAGCTGGCGGACGACTAGCACAGATACGCAGTATTTT. Full variable domain (remainder filled in from reference TRBV5-1 and TRBJ2-3): KAGVTQTPRYLIKTRGQQVTLSCSPISGHRSVSWYQQTPGQGLQFLFEYFSETQRNKGNFPGRFSGRQFSNSRSEMNVSTLELGDSALYLCASSWRTTSTDTQYFGPGTRLTVL.

This clonotype was seen many times. DNA for the CDR3: TGTGCCAGCAGTTTGACAGGGGCCGGAAACACCATATATTTT. Its protein product is CASSLTGAGNTIYF. This chain links TRBV12-3 or TRBV12-4 with TRBJ1-3; 8 positions match TRBD1. With 3 bases clipped from V and 4 bases from J, the junction kept 2 bases outside the gene matches. The CDR3 contains 14 residues.

This clonotype was counted only a few times. The rearrangement links TRBV5-6 to TRBJ1-5; TRBD1 is a possible D gene (6 bases). Germline V gene data show CDR1 as SGHDT and CDR2 as YYEEEE. This CDR3 comprises 14 residues. The germline V and J ends were trimmed by 3 bases and 3 bases, with 10 bases remaining between them. CDR3 bases: TGTGCCAGCAGCTACAGGGCTATCAATCAGCCCCAGCATTTT. As protein: CASSYRAINQPQHF.

In this sample, this clonotype turned up a few times. This sequence joins TRBV2 and TRBJ2-5, with 10 positions matching TRBD1. The CDR3 runs to 16 residues. The trim removed 4 bases at V and 4 bases at J, leaving 9 bases unmatched. Germline V gives CDR1 SNHLY, CDR2 FYNNEI. The CDR3 DNA is TGTGCCAGCAGTGGTCCGGGGACAGGGGATGTAGAGACCCAGTACTTC. This encodes CASSGPGTGDVETQYF.

This chain connects TRBV29-1 to TRBJ2-3, with a weak D call TRBD2 (6 bases). This CDR3 is built from 14 residues. Germline V gene data show CDR1 as SQVTM and CDR2 as ANQGSEA. V shed 5 bases and J shed 0 bases, with 12 bases lying between them. CDR3 residues: CSVRRDSSTDTQYF. Written as DNA, the CDR3 is TGCAGCGTTCGGCGGGATTCTAGCACAGATACGCAGTATTTT.

This clonotype turned up a few times. The V gene is TRBV4-3, the J gene TRBJ2-7, with TRBD1 matching 9 bases. V dropped 5 bases and J dropped 4; count of bases not matched to a gene: 9. Germline V gives CDR1 LGHNA, CDR2 YSLEER. The CDR3 has 15 amino acids. The CDR3 region has the DNA TGCGCCAGCAGCAAAAAATTGGGACAGGGTTACGAGCAGTACTTC. It yields the protein CASSKKLGQGYEQYF.

The rearrangement joins TRBV20-1 to TRBJ2-1, with D perhaps given as TRBD1 or TRBD2 (6 bases each). This CDR3 has 14 amino acids. CDR1 and CDR2 (germline): DFQATT, SNEGSKA (reference sequence). The ends were cut back, 6 bases at V and 4 bases at J, with 16 bases in the middle. The CDR3 here is CSASRGPYYNEQFF. In nucleotides, the CDR3 is TGCAGTGCCAGCCGGGGGCCGTATTACAATGAGCAGTTCTTC.

This clonotype appeared a few times. The gene calls are TRBV2 and TRBJ1-2; 12 bases match TRBD1. V dropped 8 bases and J dropped 1; count of bases not matched to a gene: 5. In germline, CDR1 is SNHLY, CDR2 FYNNEI. The CDR3 loop spans 15 amino acids. CDR3 DNA: TGTGCCAGCGGGGACAGGGGGCGGGATAACTATGGCTACACCTTC. Translated: CASGDRGRDNYGYTF.

This clonotype has ten or more counts. J is TRBJ2-1 and V is TRBV12-3 or TRBV12-4; D is uncertain. Trimming removed 6 bases from V and 5 bases from J, with 8 bases in between. The CDR3 totals 12 residues. The CDR3 nucleotides read TGTGCCAGCAGGGACGTAAACAATGAGCAGTTCTTC. It encodes CASRDVNNEQFF.

This clonotype has only a few counts. The chain combines TRBV12-3 or TRBV12-4 with TRBJ1-6, with D possibly TRBD1 on 5 matching bases. Deletions cut 2 bases from V and 6 bases from J, with 8 bases between. The CDR3 loop spans 14 amino acids. CDR3 in DNA: TGTGCCAGCAGTTTAAGGGGATTTAATTCACCCCTCCACTTT. It codes for CASSLRGFNSPLHF.

The chain carries TRBV18 and TRBJ1-3; D uncertain. V lost 2 bases, J lost 0 bases, and 11 bases lay in between. The germline V gene has CDR1 KGHSH and CDR2 LQKENI. The CDR3 spans 16 residues. The CDR3 spells CASSPWNSGSGNTIYF. CDR3 bases: TGTGCCAGCTCACCATGGAACTCCGGCTCTGGAAACACCATATATTTT.

The V call is TRBV5-1, the J call TRBJ2-3; D might be TRBD2 (5 bases). The germline V and J ends were trimmed by 4 bases and 4 bases, with 19 bases remaining between them. This CDR3 is 16 amino acids long. The germline V gene encodes CDR1 SGHRS and CDR2 YFSETQ. CDR3 region: CASSREVGEAADTQYF. DNA for the CDR3: TGCGCCAGCAGCCGTGAAGTCGGGGAAGCTGCAGATACGCAGTATTTT.